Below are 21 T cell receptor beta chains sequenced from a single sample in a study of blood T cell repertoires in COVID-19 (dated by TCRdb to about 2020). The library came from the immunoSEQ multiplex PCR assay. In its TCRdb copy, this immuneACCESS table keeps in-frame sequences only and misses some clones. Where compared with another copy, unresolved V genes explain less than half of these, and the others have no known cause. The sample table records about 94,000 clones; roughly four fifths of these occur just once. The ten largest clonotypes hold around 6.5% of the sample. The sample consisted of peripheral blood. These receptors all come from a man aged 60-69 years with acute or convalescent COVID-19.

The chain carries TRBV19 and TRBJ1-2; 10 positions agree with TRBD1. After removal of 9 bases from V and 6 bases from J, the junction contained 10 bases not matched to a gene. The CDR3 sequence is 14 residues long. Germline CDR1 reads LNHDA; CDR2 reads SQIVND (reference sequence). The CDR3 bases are TGTGCCAGCGAGGGACAGGGGAGAACGAATGGCTACACCTTC. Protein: CASEGQGRTNGYTF.

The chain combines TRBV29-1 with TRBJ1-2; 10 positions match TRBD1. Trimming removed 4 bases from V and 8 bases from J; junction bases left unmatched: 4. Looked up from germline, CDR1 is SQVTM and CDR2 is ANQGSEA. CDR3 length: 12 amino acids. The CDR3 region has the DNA TGCAGCGTTGGACAGGGGGCAGAAGGCTACACCTTC. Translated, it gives CSVGQGAEGYTF. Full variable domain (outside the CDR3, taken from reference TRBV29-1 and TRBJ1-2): SAVISQKPSRDICQRGTSLTIQCQVDSQVTMMFWYRQQPGQSLTLIATANQGSEATYESGFVIDKFPISRPNLTFSTLTVSNMSPEDSSIYLCSVGQGAEGYTFGSGTRLTVV.

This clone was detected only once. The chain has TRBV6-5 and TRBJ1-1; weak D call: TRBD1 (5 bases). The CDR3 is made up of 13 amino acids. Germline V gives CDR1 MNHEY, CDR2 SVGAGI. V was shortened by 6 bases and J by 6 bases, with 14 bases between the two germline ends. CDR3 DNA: TGTGCCAGCAGGAGACTCGACAGCGCTGAAGCTTTCTTT. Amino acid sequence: CASRRLDSAEAFF.

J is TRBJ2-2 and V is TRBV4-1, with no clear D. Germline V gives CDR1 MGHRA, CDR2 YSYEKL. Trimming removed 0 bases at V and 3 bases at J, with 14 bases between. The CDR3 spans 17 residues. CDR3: CASSQEPLREDTGELFF. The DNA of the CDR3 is TGCGCCAGCAGCCAAGAACCCCTGCGTGAAGACACCGGGGAGCTGTTTTTT.

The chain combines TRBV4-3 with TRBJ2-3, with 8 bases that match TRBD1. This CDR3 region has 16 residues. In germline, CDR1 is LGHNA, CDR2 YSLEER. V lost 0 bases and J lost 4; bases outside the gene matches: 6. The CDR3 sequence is CASSQDPGGSADTQYF. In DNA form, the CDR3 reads TGCGCCAGCAGCCAAGATCCAGGGGGCTCTGCAGATACGCAGTATTTT.

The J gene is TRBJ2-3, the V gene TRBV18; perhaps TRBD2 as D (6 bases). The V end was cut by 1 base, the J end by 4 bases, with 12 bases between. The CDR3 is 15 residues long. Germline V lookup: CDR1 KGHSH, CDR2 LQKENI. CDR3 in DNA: TGTGCCAGCTCACCACTCGGGAGAGGTGCAGATACGCAGTATTTT. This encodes CASSPLGRGADTQYF.

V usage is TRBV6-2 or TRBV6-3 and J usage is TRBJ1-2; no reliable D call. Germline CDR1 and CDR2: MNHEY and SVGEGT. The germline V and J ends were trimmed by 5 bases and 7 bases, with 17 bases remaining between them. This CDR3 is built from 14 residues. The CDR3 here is CASSARGWTVGYTF. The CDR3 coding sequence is TGTGCCAGCAGTGCACGGGGTTGGACGGTTGGCTACACCTTC.

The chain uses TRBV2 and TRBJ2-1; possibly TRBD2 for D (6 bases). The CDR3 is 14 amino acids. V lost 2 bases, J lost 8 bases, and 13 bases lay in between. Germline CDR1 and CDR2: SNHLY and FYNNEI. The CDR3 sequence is CASSEQLARYEQFF. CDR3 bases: TGTGCCAGCAGTGAACAGCTAGCGAGGTATGAGCAGTTCTTC.

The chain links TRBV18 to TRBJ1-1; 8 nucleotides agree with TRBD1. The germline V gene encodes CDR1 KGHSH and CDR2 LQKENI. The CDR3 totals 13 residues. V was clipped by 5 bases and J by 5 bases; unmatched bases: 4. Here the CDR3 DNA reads TGTGCCAGCTCAGACAGGGGTTCGACTGAAGCTTTCTTT. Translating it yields CASSDRGSTEAFF.

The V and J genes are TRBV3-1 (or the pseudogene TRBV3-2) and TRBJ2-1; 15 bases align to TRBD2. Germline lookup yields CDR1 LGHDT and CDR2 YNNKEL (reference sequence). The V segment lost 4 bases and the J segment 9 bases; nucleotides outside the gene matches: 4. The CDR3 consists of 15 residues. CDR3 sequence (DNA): TGTGCCAGCAGCCTGGGACTAGCGGGGGGCGGTGAGCAGTTCTTC. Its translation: CASSLGLAGGGEQFF.

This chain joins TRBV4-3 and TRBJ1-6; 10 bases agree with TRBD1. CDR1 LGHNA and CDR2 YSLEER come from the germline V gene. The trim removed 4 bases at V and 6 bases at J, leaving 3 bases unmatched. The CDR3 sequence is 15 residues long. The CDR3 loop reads CASSPWTGGNSPLHF. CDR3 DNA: TGCGCCAGCAGCCCCTGGACAGGGGGTAATTCACCCCTCCACTTT.

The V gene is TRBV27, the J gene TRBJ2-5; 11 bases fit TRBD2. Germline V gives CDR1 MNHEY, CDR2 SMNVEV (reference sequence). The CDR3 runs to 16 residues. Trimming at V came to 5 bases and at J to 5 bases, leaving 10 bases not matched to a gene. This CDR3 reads CASSLGLAGAPETQYF. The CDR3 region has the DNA TGTGCCAGCAGTCTCGGACTAGCGGGCGCACCGGAGACCCAGTACTTC.

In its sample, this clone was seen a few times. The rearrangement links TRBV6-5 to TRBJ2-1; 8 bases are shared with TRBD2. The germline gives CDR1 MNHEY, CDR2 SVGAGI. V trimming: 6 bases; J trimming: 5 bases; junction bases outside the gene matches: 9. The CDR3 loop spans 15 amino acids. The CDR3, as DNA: TGTGCCAGCAGACTACGGGGGGGCCAGCACAATGAGCAGTTCTTC. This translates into CASRLRGGQHNEQFF.

DNA for the CDR3: TGTGCCAGCAGTAGGACAACCGGGACTAGCACAGATACGCAGTATTTT. It yields the protein CASSRTTGTSTDTQYF. V is TRBV11-2 and J is TRBJ2-3; D is possibly TRBD2 (6 bases). Trimming shortened V by 6 bases and J by 0 bases, and 16 bases separated the two germline ends. The CDR3 has 16 amino acids. Germline CDR1 and CDR2: SGHAT and FQNNGV.

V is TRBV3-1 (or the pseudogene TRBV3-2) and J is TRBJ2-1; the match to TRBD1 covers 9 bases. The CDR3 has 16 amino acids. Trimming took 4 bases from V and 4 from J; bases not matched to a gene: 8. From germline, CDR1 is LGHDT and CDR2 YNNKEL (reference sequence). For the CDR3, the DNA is TGTGCCAGCAGCCTAGGGACAGGGTTACTATACAATGAGCAGTTCTTC. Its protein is CASSLGTGLLYNEQFF.

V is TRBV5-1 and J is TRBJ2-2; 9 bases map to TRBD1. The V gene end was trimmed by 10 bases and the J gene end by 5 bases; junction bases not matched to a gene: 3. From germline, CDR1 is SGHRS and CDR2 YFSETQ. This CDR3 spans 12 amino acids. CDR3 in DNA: TGCGCCGGACAGGGGCCGACCGGGGAGCTGTTTTTT. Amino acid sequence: CAGQGPTGELFF.

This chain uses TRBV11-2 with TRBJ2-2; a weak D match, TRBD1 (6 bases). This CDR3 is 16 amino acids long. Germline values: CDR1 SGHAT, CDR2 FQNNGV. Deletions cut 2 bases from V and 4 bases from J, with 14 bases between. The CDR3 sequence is CASSLIGQSLTGELFF. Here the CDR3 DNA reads TGTGCCAGCAGCTTAATAGGACAGAGCCTCACCGGGGAGCTGTTTTTT.

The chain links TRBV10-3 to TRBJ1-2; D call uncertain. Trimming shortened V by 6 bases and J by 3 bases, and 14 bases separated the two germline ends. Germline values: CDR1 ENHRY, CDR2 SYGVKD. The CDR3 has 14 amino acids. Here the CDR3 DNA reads TGTGCCATCAGCACGGCGGCTGGAGACTATGGCTACACCTTC. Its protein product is CAISTAAGDYGYTF.

DNA of the CDR3: TGCGCCAGCAGCCAAGAACGACAGGCAACTAATGAAAAACTGTTTTTT. This sequence encodes CASSQERQATNEKLFF. V gene TRBV4-1 combines with J gene TRBJ1-4, with D perhaps matching TRBD1 (6 bases). Germline CDR1 is MGHRA and CDR2 is YSYEKL. The V end lost 0 bases, the J end lost 0 bases, and 8 bases lay between the germline ends. The CDR3 length is 16 residues.

As DNA, the CDR3 is TGTGCCTGGAGTGTAGGCGGGCTCTCTGGGGCCAACGTCCTGACTTTC. Its protein product is CAWSVGGLSGANVLTF. This rearrangement joins TRBV30 to TRBJ2-6, with D possibly being TRBD2 (5 bases). This CDR3 is built from 16 residues. V lost 0 bases to trimming and J lost 0 bases, with 9 bases between them. Germline V lookup: CDR1 GTSNPN, CDR2 SVGIG (reference sequence).

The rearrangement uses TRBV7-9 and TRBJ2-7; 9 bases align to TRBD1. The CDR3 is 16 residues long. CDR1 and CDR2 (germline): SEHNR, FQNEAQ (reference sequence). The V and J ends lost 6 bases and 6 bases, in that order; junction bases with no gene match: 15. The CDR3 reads CASSHKYRGQCCEQYF. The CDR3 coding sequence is TGTGCCAGCAGTCATAAATACAGGGGGCAGTGTTGCGAGCAGTACTTC.